A single sample gave rise to the 29 T cell receptor beta chains below, sequenced in a study of blood T cell repertoires in COVID-19. The data were produced by immunoSEQ multiplex PCR, yet TCRdb's version contains in-frame clones alone and is incomplete. The sample includes tens of thousands of clones, around 83% of them seen just once. The specimen was peripheral blood. Receptors originate from a human donor in a cohort sampled during active COVID-19.

The chain couples TRBV30 to TRBJ2-1; 9 nucleotides line up with TRBD1. This CDR3 comprises 14 residues. Germline CDR1 and CDR2: GTSNPN and SVGIG (reference sequence). Unmatched junction bases numbered 3, after V lost 2 bases and J lost 4 bases. For the CDR3, the DNA is TGTGCCTGGAGTTTGGGGACAGGGTACAATGAGCAGTTCTTC. Translation: CAWSLGTGYNEQFF.

V and J are TRBV30 and TRBJ2-7, with a weak D call TRBD1 (6 bases). CDR3 length: 12 residues. CDR1 and CDR2 from the germline V gene are GTSNPN and SVGIG (reference sequence). Trimming stripped 1 base from V and 2 bases from J, with 6 bases between. The CDR3 is CAWSDRAYEQYF. CDR3 coding DNA: TGTGCCTGGAGTGACAGGGCCTACGAGCAGTACTTC.

V usage is TRBV30 and J usage is TRBJ1-2; the D gene is possibly TRBD1 (6 bases). The CDR3 is 15 amino acids. Deletions cut 0 bases from V and 3 bases from J, with 14 bases between. Looked up from germline, CDR1 is GTSNPN and CDR2 is SVGIG (reference sequence). The CDR3 nucleotides are TGTGCCTGGAGTGTACGGACAGCGGCTTACTATGGCTACACCTTC. Translation: CAWSVRTAAYYGYTF.

V is TRBV11-2 and J is TRBJ2-3; D might be TRBD2 (5 bases). CDR1 and CDR2 from the germline V gene are SGHAT and FQNNGV. CDR3 length equals 15 residues. Trimming left V 5 bases short and J 2 bases short, with 14 bases between. In nucleotides, the CDR3 is TGTGCCAGCAGCCAGGAGAGGAGGCACACAGATACGCAGTATTTT. This translates into CASSQERRHTDTQYF.

The rearrangement joins TRBV11-2 to TRBJ1-2; D might be TRBD1 (6 bases). Germline-derived CDR1 and CDR2 are SGHAT and FQNNGV. There are 18 residues in the CDR3. V was cut by 5 bases and J by 6 bases, with 28 bases left in between. CDR3 sequence reads: CASSRAGAGVWEGDGYTF. The CDR3 region has the DNA TGTGCCAGCAGCCGGGCCGGGGCAGGGGTGTGGGAGGGAGATGGCTACACCTTC.

V gene TRBV19 combines with J gene TRBJ2-2; 10 bases align to TRBD2. The ends lost 3 bases at V and 6 bases at J; junction bases unmatched: 4. There are 15 residues in the CDR3. Germline V lookup: CDR1 LNHDA, CDR2 SQIVND (reference sequence). The CDR3 region has the DNA TGTGCCAGTAGTATGAAGCTAGCGGGGGCCGGGGAGCTGTTTTTT. It codes for CASSMKLAGAGELFF.

The V call is TRBV2, the J call TRBJ2-7; a possible D gene is TRBD1 (6 bases). CDR3 length: 14 residues. Germline loops: CDR1 SNHLY, CDR2 FYNNEI. V lost 2 bases and J 0 bases, leaving 8 bases between the germline ends. CDR3 nucleotide sequence: TGTGCCAGCAGTGAAAGGGGGAGCTCCTACGAGCAGTACTTC. Translating it yields CASSERGSSYEQYF.

CDR3 in DNA: TGTGCCAGCAGGGAACAGGGCCCCACAGATACGCAGTATTTT. Protein sequence: CASREQGPTDTQYF. The V gene is TRBV14, the J gene TRBJ2-3; D might be TRBD1 (6 bases). The V end lost 6 bases, the J end lost 2 bases, and 12 bases lay between the germline ends. This CDR3 has 14 residues. Germline CDR1 and CDR2: SGHDN and FVKESK.

CDR3 region: CASSRTEGQSYEQYF. In nucleotides, the CDR3 is TGTGCCAGCAGTCGTACTGAGGGACAGTCCTACGAGCAGTACTTC. V is TRBV6-5 and J is TRBJ2-7, with 7 nucleotides matching TRBD1. The CDR3 has 15 residues. Unmatched junction bases numbered 8, after V lost 5 bases and J lost 1 base. Germline values: CDR1 MNHEY, CDR2 SVGAGI.

This clone has only one observation. This chain joins TRBV30 and TRBJ1-4; D may be TRBD1 (5 bases). The length of the CDR3 is 16 residues. V was cut by 1 base and J by 8 bases, with 20 bases left in between. Germline V lookup: CDR1 GTSNPN, CDR2 SVGIG (reference sequence). Written as DNA, the CDR3 is TGTGCCTGGAGTGAGTTCACAGGACCCTCCTCAGAAAAACTGTTTTTT. As protein: CAWSEFTGPSSEKLFF.

V is TRBV19 and J is TRBJ1-5, with D unclear. The germline CDR1 and CDR2 sequences are LNHDA and SQIVND (reference sequence). V was trimmed by 3 bases and J by 3 bases, leaving 6 bases between them. CDR3 size: 13 residues. The chain's CDR3 is CASSIGDNQPQHF. For the CDR3, the DNA is TGTGCCAGTAGTATCGGGGACAATCAGCCCCAGCATTTT.

The rearrangement links TRBV7-9 to TRBJ2-2; a possible D gene is TRBD1 (5 bases). Per the germline V gene, CDR1 is SEHNR and CDR2 is FQNEAQ (reference sequence). Trimming took off 1 base at V and 4 bases at J, with 22 bases between the two ends. CDR3 length equals 19 residues. The chain's CDR3 is CASSLGNDSPGWATGELFF. Here the CDR3 DNA reads TGTGCCAGCAGCTTAGGAAACGACAGCCCCGGGTGGGCCACCGGGGAGCTGTTTTTT.

The chain uses TRBV13 and TRBJ2-7; 12 bases fit TRBD1. Germline CDR1 and CDR2: PRHDT and FYEKMQ (reference sequence). The CDR3 consists of 18 residues. Germline trimming cut 0 bases from V and 2 bases from J; bases unmatched to any gene: 8. The CDR3 reads CASSLGPPGQGAAYEQYF. CDR3 sequence (DNA): TGTGCCAGCAGCTTAGGCCCGCCGGGACAGGGGGCAGCCTACGAGCAGTACTTC.

This clone showed up just a few times. The V and J genes are TRBV11-2 and TRBJ2-7; the match to TRBD1 covers 8 bases. The germline CDR1 and CDR2 sequences are SGHAT and FQNNGV. V gave up 5 bases and J gave up 4 bases; unmatched junction bases: 10. The CDR3 sequence is 15 residues long. CDR3 sequence reads: CASSTYQGAGYEQYF. The CDR3 region has the DNA TGTGCCAGCAGCACCTACCAGGGGGCTGGGTACGAGCAGTACTTC.

This chain joins TRBV3-1 (or the pseudogene TRBV3-2) and TRBJ2-3; weak D call: TRBD2 (5 bases). Germline V gene lookup returns CDR1 LGHDT and CDR2 YNNKEL (reference sequence). The CDR3 loop spans 15 amino acids. The CDR3 DNA follows: TGTGCAAACCTAGCCTTCCATACCTGCACAGATACGCAGTATTTT. Its protein is CANLAFHTCTDTQYF.

This clone was observed once. CDR3 region: CASSPASRNTEAFF. The CDR3 DNA reads TGTGCCAGCTCACCTGCGAGCCGGAACACTGAAGCTTTCTTT. The V gene is TRBV18, the J gene TRBJ1-1; D remains ambiguous. This CDR3 has 14 residues. The germline V gene encodes CDR1 KGHSH and CDR2 LQKENI. Trimming removed 3 bases from V and 1 base from J, with 9 bases in between. Variable domain in full (rest from reference TRBV18 and TRBJ1-1): NAGVMQNPRHLVRRRGQEARLRCSPMKGHSHVYWYRQLPEEGLKFMVYLQKENIIDESGMPKERFSAEFPKEGPSILRIQQVVRGDSAAYFCASSPASRNTEAFFGQGTRLTVV.

V is TRBV29-1 and J is TRBJ1-1, with 7 bases aligning to TRBD1. The CDR3 length is 16 residues. CDR1 and CDR2 (germline): SQVTM, ANQGSEA. V was pared by 0 bases and J by 0 bases, with 7 bases of the junction left unmatched. CDR3 sequence (DNA): TGCAGCGTTGAAGATTCAAGGGACAGATTGAACACTGAAGCTTTCTTT. Protein sequence: CSVEDSRDRLNTEAFF.

V is TRBV5-5 and J is TRBJ2-1; 12 nucleotides agree with TRBD2. V lost 4 bases to trimming and J lost 4 bases; unmatched junction nucleotides: 9. The CDR3 extends over 17 amino acids. The V gene's germline CDR1 is SGHKS and CDR2 YYEKEE (reference sequence). For the CDR3, the DNA is TGTGCCAGCAGCCATACTAGGACTAGCGGGGCGTACAATGAGCAGTTCTTC. It is translated as CASSHTRTSGAYNEQFF.

This sequence joins TRBV4-2 and TRBJ2-3; maybe TRBD2 (6 bases). The germline V and J ends were trimmed by 4 bases and 6 bases, with 11 bases remaining between them. This CDR3 is built from 13 residues. The germline gives CDR1 LGHNA, CDR2 YNFKEQ. The CDR3 sequence: CASSLERGDTQYF. The DNA of the CDR3 is TGTGCCAGCAGCCTCGAACGGGGGGATACGCAGTATTTT.

The rearrangement uses TRBV9 and TRBJ2-2, with a weak D call TRBD2 (7 bases). CDR3 length: 15 amino acids. The germline V and J ends were trimmed by 0 bases and 7 bases, with 13 bases remaining between them. CDR1 SGDLS and CDR2 YYNGEE come from the germline V gene. The CDR3: CASSVAGGPVGELFF. CDR3 nucleotides: TGTGCCAGCAGCGTAGCCGGGGGGCCGGTCGGGGAGCTGTTTTTT.

The V and J genes are TRBV7-3 and TRBJ2-3; 11 bases agree with TRBD2. Germline lookup yields CDR1 SGHTA and CDR2 FQGTGA. J lost 3 bases, V lost 4 bases, and 6 bases had no gene match. This CDR3 contains 16 residues. CDR3 protein: CASSSGTSGGTDTQYF. DNA for the CDR3: TGTGCCAGCAGCTCAGGGACTAGCGGAGGTACAGATACGCAGTATTTT.

This clone was recorded once. The chain combines TRBV15 with TRBJ1-6; D call uncertain. V lost 8 bases and J lost 0, with 8 bases in between. The V gene's germline CDR1 is LNHNV and CDR2 YYDKDF (reference sequence). The CDR3 length is 14 residues. CDR3 nucleotide sequence: TGTGCCACCTTAGATAGCTCCTATAATTCACCCCTCCACTTT. It codes for CATLDSSYNSPLHF. The entire variable domain, with the rest obtained from reference TRBV15 and TRBJ1-6, is as follows: DAMVIQNPRYQVTQFGKPVTLSCSQTLNHNVMYWYQQKSSQAPKLLFHYYDKDFNNEADTPDNFQSRRPNTSFCFLDIRSPGLGDTAMYLCATLDSSYNSPLHFGNGTRLTVT.

This chain connects TRBV6-5 to TRBJ1-3; weak D call: TRBD1 (5 bases). CDR3 length: 16 residues. CDR1 and CDR2 (germline): MNHEY, SVGAGI. Trimming pared 4 bases from V and 0 bases from J, leaving 13 bases between. The CDR3 region has the DNA TGTGCCAGCAGTTGGACGCGACAGTCCTCTGGAAACACCATATATTTT. Translating it yields CASSWTRQSSGNTIYF.

The V and J genes are TRBV7-9 and TRBJ2-1, with 13 bases lining up with TRBD2. The CDR3 runs to 16 residues. CDR1 is SEHNR, CDR2 FQNEAQ, per germline (reference sequence). Germline trimming cut 6 bases from V and 8 bases from J; bases unmatched to any gene: 10. The CDR3 region has the DNA TGTGCCAGCAGATGGACTAGCGGGGGAAGTGTAGATGAGCAGTTCTTC. Translating gives CASRWTSGGSVDEQFF.

The chain recombines TRBV2 with TRBJ1-5; D is perhaps TRBD1 (5 bases). Germline V gene sequence: CDR1 SNHLY, CDR2 FYNNEI. The CDR3 spans 15 residues. V shed 7 bases and J shed 4 bases, with 17 bases lying between them. CDR3 amino acids: CASNPTDGGNQPQHF. CDR3 nucleotides: TGTGCCAGCAATCCAACGGACGGGGGTAATCAGCCCCAGCATTTT.

The gene calls are TRBV7-6 and TRBJ2-7, with TRBD1 identical over 11 bases. J was trimmed by 0 bases and V by 3 bases; bases with no gene match: 1. The CDR3 loop spans 15 amino acids. CDR1 is SGHVS, CDR2 FNYEAQ, per germline. CDR3 coding DNA: TGTGCCAGCAGCTTGGGGACAGGGGGCTCCTACGAGCAGTACTTC. It specifies CASSLGTGGSYEQYF.

This sequence joins TRBV5-6 and TRBJ2-1; the D gene is possibly TRBD2 (6 bases). The CDR3 is 13 residues long. In germline, CDR1 is SGHDT, CDR2 YYEEEE. V dropped 4 bases and J dropped 9 bases, with 14 bases sitting between them. The CDR3 nucleotides read TGTGCCAGCAGCCCCTGGGGGGATCCTGAGCAGTTCTTC. This sequence encodes CASSPWGDPEQFF.

The sample holds a few counts of this clone. CDR3 sequence (DNA): TGTGCCAGTAGCATAACAGGGGCGGGGTTTGTGGAGAACATTCAGTACTTC. This gives the protein CASSITGAGFVENIQYF. The rearrangement uses TRBV19 and TRBJ2-4; possible D gene TRBD1, 7 bases. The CDR3 covers 17 residues. With 6 bases removed from V and 7 bases from J, the gap between germline ends came to 25 bases. Germline CDR1 reads LNHDA; CDR2 reads SQIVND (reference sequence).

The chain recombines TRBV29-1 with TRBJ2-1; tentatively, D is TRBD1 (5 bases). Trimming took off 0 bases at V and 4 bases at J, with 7 bases between the two ends. CDR1 SQVTM and CDR2 ANQGSEA come from the germline V gene. The CDR3 consists of 13 residues. The DNA of the CDR3 is TGCAGCGTTGAAGATTCAGGGTACAATGAGCAGTTCTTC. It is translated as CSVEDSGYNEQFF.